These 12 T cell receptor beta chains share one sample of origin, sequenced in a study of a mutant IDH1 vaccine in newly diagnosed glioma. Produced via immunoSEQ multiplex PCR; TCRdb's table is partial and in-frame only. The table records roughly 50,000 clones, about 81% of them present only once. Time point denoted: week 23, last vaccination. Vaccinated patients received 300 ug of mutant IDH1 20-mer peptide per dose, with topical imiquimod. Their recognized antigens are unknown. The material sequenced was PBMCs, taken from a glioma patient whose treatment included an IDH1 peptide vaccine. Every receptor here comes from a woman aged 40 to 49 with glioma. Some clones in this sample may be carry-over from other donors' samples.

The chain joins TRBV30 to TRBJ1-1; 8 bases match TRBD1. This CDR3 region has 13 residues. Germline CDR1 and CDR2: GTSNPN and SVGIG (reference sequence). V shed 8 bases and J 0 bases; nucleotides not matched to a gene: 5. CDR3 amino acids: CARQGRLNTEAFF. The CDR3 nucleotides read TGTGCCCGACAGGGGAGATTGAACACTGAAGCTTTCTTT.

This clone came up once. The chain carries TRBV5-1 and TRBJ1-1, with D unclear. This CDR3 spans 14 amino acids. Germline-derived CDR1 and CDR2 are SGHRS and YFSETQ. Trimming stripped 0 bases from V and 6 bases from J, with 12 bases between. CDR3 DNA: TGCGCCAGCAGCTTGGATAGGGTCGGGGCTGAAGCTTTCTTT. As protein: CASSLDRVGAEAFF. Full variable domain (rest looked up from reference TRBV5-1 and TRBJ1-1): KAGVTQTPRYLIKTRGQQVTLSCSPISGHRSVSWYQQTPGQGLQFLFEYFSETQRNKGNFPGRFSGRQFSNSRSEMNVSTLELGDSALYLCASSLDRVGAEAFFGQGTRLTVV.

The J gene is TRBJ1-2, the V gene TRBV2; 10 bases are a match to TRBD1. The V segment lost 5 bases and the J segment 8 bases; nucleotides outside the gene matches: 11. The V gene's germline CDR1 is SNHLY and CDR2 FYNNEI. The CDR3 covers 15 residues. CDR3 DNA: TGTGCCAGCAGTCGACAGGGGGCGCAGCTAGGAGGCTACACCTTC. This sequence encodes CASSRQGAQLGGYTF.

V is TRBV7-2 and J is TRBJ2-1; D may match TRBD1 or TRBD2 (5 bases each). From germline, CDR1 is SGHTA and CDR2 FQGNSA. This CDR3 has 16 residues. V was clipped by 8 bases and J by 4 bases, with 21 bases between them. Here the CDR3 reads CASASHGTVSYNEQFF. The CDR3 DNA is TGTGCCAGCGCCTCACACGGGACCGTCAGTTACAATGAGCAGTTCTTC. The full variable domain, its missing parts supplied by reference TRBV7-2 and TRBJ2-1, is GAGVSQSPSNKVTEKGKDVELRCDPISGHTALYWYRQSLGQGLEFLIYFQGNSAPDKSGLPSDRFSAERTGGSVSTLTIQRTQQEDSAVYLCASASHGTVSYNEQFFGPGTRLTVL.

The CDR3, as DNA: TGCAGCGTTGGGGGGAGCAATCAGCCCCAGCATTTT. It translates to CSVGGSNQPQHF. This chain connects TRBV29-1 to TRBJ1-5, with a weak D call TRBD1 (5 bases). CDR1 SQVTM and CDR2 ANQGSEA come from the germline V gene. V shed 4 bases and J shed 1 base, with 5 bases lying between them. There are 12 residues in the CDR3.

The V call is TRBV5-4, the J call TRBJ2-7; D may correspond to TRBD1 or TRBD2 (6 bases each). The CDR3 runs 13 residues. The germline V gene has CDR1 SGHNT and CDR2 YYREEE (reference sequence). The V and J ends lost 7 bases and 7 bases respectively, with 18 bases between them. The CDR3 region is CASHKIEGGEQYF. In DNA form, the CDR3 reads TGTGCCAGCCACAAAATAGAAGGGGGGGAGCAGTACTTC. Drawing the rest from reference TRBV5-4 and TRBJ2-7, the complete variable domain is ETGVTQSPTHLIKTRGQQVTLRCSSQSGHNTVSWYQQALGQGPQFIFQYYREEENGRGNFPPRFSGLQFPNYSSELNVNALELDDSALYLCASHKIEGGEQYFGPGTRLTVT.

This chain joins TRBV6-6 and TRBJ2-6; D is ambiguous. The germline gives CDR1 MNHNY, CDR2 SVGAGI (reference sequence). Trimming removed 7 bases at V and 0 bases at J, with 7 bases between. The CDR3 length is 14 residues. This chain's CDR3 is CASTPNSGANVLTF. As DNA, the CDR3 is TGTGCCAGCACCCCCAACTCTGGGGCCAACGTCCTGACTTTC.

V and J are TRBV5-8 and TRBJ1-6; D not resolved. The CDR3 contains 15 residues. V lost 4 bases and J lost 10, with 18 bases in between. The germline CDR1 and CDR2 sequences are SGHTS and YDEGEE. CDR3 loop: CASSRRPPRQSPLHF. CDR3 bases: TGTGCCAGCAGCCGGAGGCCACCGAGGCAGTCACCCCTCCACTTT.

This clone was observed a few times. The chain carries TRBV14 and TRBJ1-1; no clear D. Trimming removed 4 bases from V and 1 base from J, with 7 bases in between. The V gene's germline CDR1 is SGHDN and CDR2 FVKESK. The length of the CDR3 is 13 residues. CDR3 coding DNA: TGTGCCAGCAGCCGTACGAGGAACACTGAAGCTTTCTTT. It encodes CASSRTRNTEAFF.

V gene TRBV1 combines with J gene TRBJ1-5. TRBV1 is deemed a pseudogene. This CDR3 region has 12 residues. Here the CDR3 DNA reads TGCACCAGCAGGGGAATCAATCAGCCCCAGCATTTT. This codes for CTSRGINQPQHF.

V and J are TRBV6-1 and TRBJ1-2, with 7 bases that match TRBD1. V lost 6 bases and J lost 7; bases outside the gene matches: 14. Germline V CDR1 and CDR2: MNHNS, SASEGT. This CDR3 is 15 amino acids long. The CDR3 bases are TGTGCCAGCAGGAAGAGGGCAGGGGGACGGAGTGGCTACACCTTC. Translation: CASRKRAGGRSGYTF.

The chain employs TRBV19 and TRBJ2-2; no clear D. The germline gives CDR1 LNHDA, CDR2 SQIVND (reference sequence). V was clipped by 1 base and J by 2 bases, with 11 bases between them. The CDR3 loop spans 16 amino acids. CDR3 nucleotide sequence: TGTGCCAGTAGTATAGTTTCCGGTTTTAACACCGGGGAGCTGTTTTTT. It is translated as CASSIVSGFNTGELFF.